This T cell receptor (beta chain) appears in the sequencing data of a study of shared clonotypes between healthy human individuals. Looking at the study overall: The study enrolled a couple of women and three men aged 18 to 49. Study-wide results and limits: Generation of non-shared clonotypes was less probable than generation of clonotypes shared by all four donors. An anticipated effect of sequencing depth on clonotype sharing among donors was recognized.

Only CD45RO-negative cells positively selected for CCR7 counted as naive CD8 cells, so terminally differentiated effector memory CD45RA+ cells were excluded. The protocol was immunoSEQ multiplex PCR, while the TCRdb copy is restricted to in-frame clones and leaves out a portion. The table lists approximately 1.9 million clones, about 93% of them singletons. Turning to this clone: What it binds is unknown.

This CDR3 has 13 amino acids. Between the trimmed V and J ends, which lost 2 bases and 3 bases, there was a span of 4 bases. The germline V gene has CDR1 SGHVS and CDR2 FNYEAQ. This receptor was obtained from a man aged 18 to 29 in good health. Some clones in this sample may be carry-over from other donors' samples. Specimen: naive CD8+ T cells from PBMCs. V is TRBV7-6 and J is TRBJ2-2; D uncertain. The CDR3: CASSLSYTGELFF. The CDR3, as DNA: TGTGCCAGCAGCTTATCATACACCGGGGAGCTGTTTTTT.